One sample yielded the 31 T cell receptor beta chains listed below, sequenced in a study of T cells in Graves' hyperthyroidism and ophthalmopathy (dated by TCRdb to between 2019 and 2020). Libraries were made using multiplex PCR. The run used an Illumina HiSeq 2000. TCR beta CDR3 regions were amplified from RNA transcripts. The TCR CDR3 was subjected to a first round of RT-PCR using the HTBI primer set and the Qiagen OneStep RT-PCR kit. Starting from the raw public reads, TCRdb applied fastp trimming at Q25, assembled clones with MiXCR and retained in-frame beta chains. Each CDR3 protein appears once, grouped with its most common genes and DNA. In all, the sample holds around 580,000 distinct CDR3 sequences, and 46% of those were seen once. The top ten hold around 8% of the sample. Sequencing was done on a sample of peripheral blood or thyroid tissue (not recorded which). Receptor source: a woman between 18 and 29 years old with Graves' hyperthyroidism.

Many counts were recorded for this clonotype. The J gene is TRBJ1-1, the V gene TRBV29-1; D is perhaps TRBD1 (5 bases). This CDR3 is built from 13 residues. Germline CDR1 and CDR2: SQVTM and ANQGSEA. Trimming took 7 bases from V and 4 from J, leaving 16 bases between them. CDR3 bases: TGCAGCGCCGAATCGCTGGGGGGCACTGAAGCTTTCTTT. Amino acid sequence: CSAESLGGTEAFF.

This clonotype has more than one count but fewer than ten. Compared with germline, one end of the junction differs, possibly owing to a read error. The chain carries TRBV11-2 and TRBJ1-1, with D perhaps matching TRBD1 (5 bases). Germline V gives CDR1 SGHAT, CDR2 FQNNGV. The CDR3 is 15 residues long. CDR3 amino acids: CASSLISTENTGAFF. The CDR3 DNA reads as TGTGCCAGCAGCTTAATTTCGACAGAGAACACTGGAGCTTTCTTT.

This rearrangement joins TRBV7-2 to TRBJ1-6; D remains unclear. CDR1 and CDR2 (germline): SGHTA, FQGNSA. The length of the CDR3 is 16 residues. The V gene lost 5 bases and the J gene lost 6 bases, with 17 bases spanning the gap. CDR3 in DNA: TGTGCCAGCAGCCTAGTTGGTGGTGCATTTAATTCACCCCTCCACTTT. It translates to CASSLVGGAFNSPLHF.

In its sample, this clonotype was seen many times. The chain links TRBV6-5 to TRBJ1-2; 7 bases are shared with TRBD1. Germline V gene sequence: CDR1 MNHEY, CDR2 SVGAGI. J was trimmed by 3 bases and V by 5 bases; bases with no gene match: 6. The CDR3 runs 14 residues. This CDR3 is CASSRSGTDYGYTF. Written as DNA, the CDR3 is TGTGCCAGCAGTAGATCCGGGACAGACTATGGCTACACCTTC.

The table lists this clonotype with many counts. The rearrangement uses TRBV20-1 and TRBJ1-2, with 7 nucleotides matching TRBD1. V shed 4 bases, J shed 1 base, and the junction held 9 bases outside the gene matches. CDR1 is DFQATT, CDR2 SNEGSKA, per germline (reference sequence). The CDR3 covers 15 residues. CDR3 DNA sequence: TGCAGTGCTAAGGACTACAGGGGAGTTAACTATGGCTACACCTTC. It encodes CSAKDYRGVNYGYTF.

The V gene is TRBV20-1, the J gene TRBJ1-6; no clear D. The V end lost 6 bases, the J end lost 9 bases, and 15 bases lay between the germline ends. Germline-derived CDR1 and CDR2 are DFQATT and SNEGSKA (reference sequence). The CDR3 contains 13 residues. CDR3 loop: CSATPTVGSPLHF. In DNA, the CDR3 is TGCAGTGCCACCCCTACTGTGGGTTCACCCCTCCACTTT.

This clonotype was detected ten times or more. The chain joins TRBV5-6 to TRBJ1-5, with 9 bases fitting TRBD1. Per germline, CDR1 SGHDT and CDR2 YYEEEE. Trimming took 0 bases from V and 5 from J; bases not matched to a gene: 9. The CDR3 has 17 amino acids. As DNA, the CDR3 is TGTGCCAGCAGCTTGGAAGCCGGGACAGGGAGGGATCAGCCCCAGCATTTT. Encoded protein: CASSLEAGTGRDQPQHF.

This chain uses TRBV7-6 with TRBJ1-4, with D possibly matching TRBD1 (5 bases). This CDR3 spans 16 amino acids. The V gene's germline CDR1 is SGHVS and CDR2 FNYEAQ. V lost 1 base and J lost 6, with 15 bases in between. The CDR3 sequence is CASSLDVAGLDEKLFF. CDR3 bases: TGTGCCAGCAGCTTAGATGTTGCAGGGCTAGATGAAAAACTGTTTTTT.

This chain links TRBV15 with TRBJ2-1; D possibly corresponds to TRBD2 (6 bases). CDR3 length: 18 amino acids. Germline V gives CDR1 LNHNV, CDR2 YYDKDF (reference sequence). The germline V and J ends were trimmed by 3 bases and 2 bases, with 20 bases remaining between them. The CDR3 sequence: CATSSWRDTSPTYNEQFF. The DNA of the CDR3 is TGTGCCACCAGCAGTTGGCGGGATACTAGCCCAACCTACAATGAGCAGTTCTTC.

The rearrangement links TRBV9 to TRBJ2-3, with 7 bases matching TRBD2. In germline, CDR1 is SGDLS, CDR2 YYNGEE. There are 15 residues in the CDR3. V lost 3 bases, J lost 2 bases, and 6 bases stayed unmatched. CDR3 coding DNA: TGTGCCAGCAGCGGTACCGGGACTAACACAGATACGCAGTATTTT. Protein product: CASSGTGTNTDTQYF.

The chain joins TRBV5-6 to TRBJ1-2; D is perhaps TRBD1 (5 bases). Trimming removed 4 bases from V and 7 bases from J, with 14 bases in between. CDR3 length: 13 residues. Germline V CDR1 and CDR2: SGHDT, YYEEEE. CDR3 sequence: CASSAIDSFGYTF. CDR3 in DNA: TGTGCCAGCAGCGCTATTGACAGCTTTGGCTACACCTTC.

This clonotype has a count of ten or more. The chain employs TRBV20-1 and TRBJ1-1; perhaps TRBD1 as D (5 bases). The CDR3 is 14 residues long. Germline assignment: CDR1 DFQATT and CDR2 SNEGSKA (reference sequence). V dropped 3 bases and J dropped 0 bases, with 11 bases sitting between them. The CDR3 DNA is TGCAGTGCTAGTCAGGGTCACATGAACACTGAAGCTTTCTTT. As protein: CSASQGHMNTEAFF.

In DNA, the CDR3 is TGTGCCAGCAGTGAATACGGGGGGCAGGGCACTGAAGCTTTCTTT. Translation gives CASSEYGGQGTEAFF. V usage is TRBV25-1 and J usage is TRBJ1-1, with D maybe TRBD1 (6 bases). From germline, CDR1 is MGHDK and CDR2 SYGVNS. This CDR3 spans 15 amino acids. The V end lost 0 bases, the J end lost 4 bases, and 12 bases lay between the germline ends.

This clonotype has more than one count but fewer than ten. The germline gene is not matched at one end of the junction; a read error may be the cause. The chain couples TRBV24-1 to TRBJ2-6, with D perhaps TRBD1 (6 bases). The CDR3 spans 19 residues. Germline CDR1 is KGHDR and CDR2 is SFDVKD. CDR3 in amino acids: CASSSYGGSSLSGANVLTF. CDR3 nucleotides: TGTGCCAGCAGTTCCTATGGGGGCTCTTCTCTCTCTGGGGCCAACGTCCTGACTTTC.

This chain joins TRBV5-4 and TRBJ1-2; TRBD1 might be the D (5 bases). Germline CDR1 SGHNT, CDR2 YYREEE (reference sequence). V shed 4 bases and J shed 5 bases, with 12 bases lying between them. This CDR3 contains 13 residues. The CDR3: CASSGGHLYGYTF. CDR3 in DNA: TGTGCCAGCAGCGGCGGACATTTGTATGGCTACACCTTC.

V gene TRBV5-1 combines with J gene TRBJ2-7; 10 nucleotides align to TRBD2. The CDR3 totals 14 residues. Germline V gene lookup returns CDR1 SGHRS and CDR2 YFSETQ. With 3 bases clipped from V and 5 bases from J, the junction kept 5 bases outside the gene matches. The CDR3 region is CASSSGLARDEQYF. CDR3 DNA sequence: TGCGCCAGCAGCTCGGGACTAGCGAGAGACGAGCAGTACTTC. Variable domain in full (rest from reference TRBV5-1 and TRBJ2-7): KAGVTQTPRYLIKTRGQQVTLSCSPISGHRSVSWYQQTPGQGLQFLFEYFSETQRNKGNFPGRFSGRQFSNSRSEMNVSTLELGDSALYLCASSSGLARDEQYFGPGTRLTVT.

This clonotype showed up many times. The chain carries TRBV7-8 and TRBJ1-5, with 7 bases lining up with TRBD1. The CDR3 spans 15 residues. Germline-derived CDR1 and CDR2 are SGHVS and FQNEAQ. The ends lost 5 bases at V and 2 bases at J; junction bases unmatched: 6. The CDR3 DNA reads TGTGCCAGCAGCCACAGGGGATATCGCAATCAGCCCCAGCATTTT. Amino acid sequence: CASSHRGYRNQPQHF.

Turning to this clonotype: This sequence may be a read error, since a much larger clone differs from it by one base. This rearrangement joins TRBV20-1 to TRBJ2-7; D is ambiguous. Germline CDR1 reads DFQATT; CDR2 reads SNEGSKA (reference sequence). This CDR3 region has 13 residues. CDR3 residues: CSATLLPHYVQYF. DNA for the CDR3: TGCAGTGCTACCCTCTTACCCCACTACGTGCAGTACTTC.

This clonotype was detected many times. J is TRBJ2-7 and V is TRBV9, with TRBD2 matching over 7 bases. CDR1 and CDR2 (germline): SGDLS, YYNGEE. With 7 bases clipped from V and 0 bases from J, the junction kept 1 base outside the gene matches. CDR3 length equals 12 residues. Here the CDR3 reads CASGRDSYEQYF. DNA for the CDR3: TGTGCCAGCGGGAGGGACTCCTACGAGCAGTACTTC. Full variable domain (outside the CDR3, taken from reference TRBV9 and TRBJ2-7): DSGVTQTPKHLITATGQRVTLRCSPRSGDLSVYWYQQSLDQGLQFLIQYYNGEERAKGNILERFSAQQFPDLHSELNLSSLELGDSALYFCASGRDSYEQYFGPGTRLTVT.

Only a few counts were recorded for this clonotype. This rearrangement joins TRBV9 to TRBJ2-3; D perhaps matches TRBD2 (6 bases). Trimming pared 2 bases from V and 6 bases from J, leaving 13 bases between. Germline V lookup: CDR1 SGDLS, CDR2 YYNGEE. This CDR3 spans 14 amino acids. Here the CDR3 DNA reads TGTGCCAGCAGCGTCCTTACTAGCCCCGATACGCAGTATTTT. Translated, it gives CASSVLTSPDTQYF.

The CDR3 loop is CASSHWVADTQYF. CDR3 DNA: TGTGCCAGCAGCCATTGGGTGGCAGATACGCAGTATTTT. This chain uses TRBV12-3 or TRBV12-4 with TRBJ2-3, with D uncertain. The CDR3 covers 13 residues. Trimming stripped 6 bases from V and 4 bases from J, with 11 bases between.

This clonotype was seen repeatedly, ten times or more. The chain recombines TRBV20-1 with TRBJ2-7; 9 bases align to TRBD1. V lost 1 base and J lost 6; bases outside the gene matches: 7. There are 14 residues in the CDR3. Germline lookup yields CDR1 DFQATT and CDR2 SNEGSKA (reference sequence). Here the CDR3 DNA reads TGCAGTGCTAGAGCGAACAGGGGGCAGAGCGAGCAGTACTTC. Translating it yields CSARANRGQSEQYF.

This clonotype showed up many times. The junction differs from germline at one of its ends, possibly a read error. The chain is built from TRBV10-3 and TRBJ2-2, with 8 bases that match TRBD1. The germline V gene encodes CDR1 ENHRY and CDR2 SYGVKD. The CDR3 is 16 amino acids. CDR3 sequence: CAIRDPGQENSGELFF. Here the CDR3 DNA reads TGTGCCATCAGGGATCCGGGACAGGAGAACAGCGGGGAGCTGTTTTTT.

The chain is built from TRBV25-1 and TRBJ2-5; unclear D gene. This CDR3 is 11 amino acids long. V shed 8 bases and J shed 5 bases, with 9 bases lying between them. The germline gives CDR1 MGHDK, CDR2 SYGVNS. CDR3 in DNA: TGTGCCAGCGGAGTTGAGGAGACCCAGTACTTC. Its protein product is CASGVEETQYF.

The table lists this clonotype with many counts. This rearrangement joins TRBV7-9 to TRBJ1-2; 10 nucleotides align to TRBD1. The CDR3 has 14 residues. Unmatched junction bases numbered 6, after V lost 5 bases and J lost 6 bases. The V gene's germline CDR1 is SEHNR and CDR2 FQNEAQ (reference sequence). The CDR3 protein is CASSATGQGNGYTF. CDR3 nucleotides: TGTGCCAGCAGCGCGACGGGACAGGGGAATGGCTACACCTTC.

This clonotype was seen at least ten times. The chain couples TRBV7-2 to TRBJ2-7; D call uncertain. Germline loops: CDR1 SGHTA, CDR2 FQGNSA. Trimming removed 1 base from V and 3 bases from J, with 10 bases in between. This CDR3 is 14 amino acids long. CDR3 region: CASSLEGGVYEQYF. Written as DNA, the CDR3 is TGTGCCAGCAGCTTAGAAGGTGGCGTCTACGAGCAGTACTTC.

Note on this clonotype: This may be a read error: a much more frequent sequence differs by one nucleotide. The rearrangement joins TRBV19 to TRBJ2-7; 7 nucleotides align to TRBD1. The CDR3 extends over 16 amino acids. Germline CDR1 and CDR2: LNHDA and SQIVND (reference sequence). The CDR3 region is CASSATGAPISYEQCF. CDR3 DNA: TGTGCCAGTAGTGCCACAGGGGCACCCATCTCCTACGAGCAGTGCTTC.

The sample holds many counts of this clonotype. The J gene is TRBJ1-2, the V gene TRBV24-1; D possibly corresponds to TRBD1 (6 bases). CDR1 KGHDR and CDR2 SFDVKD come from the germline V gene. The CDR3 runs 14 residues. V gave up 2 bases and J gave up 8 bases, with 14 bases separating them. Here the CDR3 DNA reads TGTGCCACCAGTGATTCCCTACAGGGCGGCGGCTACACCTTC. It specifies CATSDSLQGGGYTF.

This chain joins TRBV20-1 and TRBJ1-3; no definite D call. Trimming shortened V by 3 bases and J by 4 bases, and 4 bases separated the two germline ends. The CDR3 totals 11 residues. Germline V gene data show CDR1 as DFQATT and CDR2 as SNEGSKA (reference sequence). Written as DNA, the CDR3 is TGCAGTGCTAGGGAGGGAAACACCATATATTTT. Translation gives CSAREGNTIYF.

The chain links TRBV19 to TRBJ2-5; weak D call: TRBD1 (5 bases). V was trimmed by 5 bases and J by 5 bases, leaving 18 bases between them. Germline V gene data show CDR1 as LNHDA and CDR2 as SQIVND (reference sequence). The CDR3 totals 15 residues. CDR3 bases: TGTGCCAGTAGTTACGGACAAGGCAAGACGGAGACCCAGTACTTC. This encodes CASSYGQGKTETQYF.

J is TRBJ2-5 and V is TRBV6-6, with a tentative D call TRBD2 (5 bases). Germline V gives CDR1 MNHNY, CDR2 SVGAGI (reference sequence). Trimming left V 2 bases short and J 2 bases short, with 12 bases between. The CDR3 is 15 amino acids. The CDR3 loop reads CASSYLEGVQETQYF. In DNA form, the CDR3 reads TGTGCCAGCAGTTACCTCGAGGGAGTACAAGAGACCCAGTACTTC.